This TCR beta chain was obtained from a study of blood T cell repertoires in COVID-19 (dated by TCRdb to the early 2020s). The study in broad terms: The collaborator samples originated in the United States, Italy and Spain and spanned the acute and convalescent phases of COVID-19. The prospective study material was composed of cDNA or gDNA derived from T cells, B-cell-depleted T cells, or PBMCs. The dataset comprised deeply sampled blood TCRbeta repertoires from subjects exposed to, actively infected with, or recovered from COVID-19. The repertoires were released in a freely available public database intended as a resource for research on the immune response to SARS-CoV-2. Samples were obtained from the ongoing ImmuneRACE study (first 160 participants) and from approximately 1,200 subjects provided by 6 global collaborators. Nearly every sample came with metadata listing a de-identified subject ID, COVID-19 status, age in years and sex. Where HLA class I and class II types were available, the types were taken from metadata supplied by the sample provider, not from assay-based typing.

General study outcomes and caveats: How much clinical and demographic metadata was included differed by source and by participant, and the metadata was provided uncurated.

CDR1 and CDR2 were assigned from the germline V gene as MNHEY and SVGAGI. The CDR3 contains 14 residues, cysteine and phenylalanine counted. The entry retains the CDR3 DNA only, 42 bases that are in frame from base 1. Trimming leaves V shorter by 6 bases and J shorter by 2 bases, with the junction holding 2 bases beyond the gene matches. Comments on this clone: Its target antigen remains unknown. Per-base qualities were not stored, and no clone one base away is much larger.

The immunoSEQ Assay, a bias-controlled multiplex PCR, was used to amplify TCRbeta CDR3 regions from genomic DNA. Per the authors' processing: The number of nucleated cells in each sample was estimated from the amplification of reference gene primers within the assay. Sequence reads were collapsed and filtered to measure the absolute abundance of every unique TCRbeta CDR3 rearrangement. For each sample, productive Simpson clonality was calculated as the square root of Simpson's diversity index across productive rearrangements. The clones in this table, taken by TCRdb from immuneACCESS, are in-frame only. Not every clone is retained; where verified, under half of the shortfall comes from an unresolved V gene, and the cause of the rest is unknown. V and J calls and clone size are copied from that table; D and trimming were computed from the DNA. The sample table shows about 250,000 clones, and 86% are seen once. Roughly 5.2% of the sample lies in the top ten.

At one collaborating source in Seattle, patients were enrolled during active infection and were followed longitudinally through the course of disease. Each collaborating institution followed its own protocols to collect whole blood in K2EDTA tubes. For TCRbeta analysis, collaborators shipped samples in one of three forms: frozen whole blood, isolated PBMCs, or DNA extracted from either of those sample types. The chain joins TRBV6-5 to TRBJ2-1; 9 junctional bases match TRBD1. Sequenced material: peripheral blood. This TCR was sampled from a woman over 75 with COVID-19, enrolled during active disease. The CDR3 reads CASRGQGPYNEQFF. The DNA sequence is as follows: TGTGCCAGCAGGGGACAGGGCCCCTACAATGAGCAGTTCTTC.